A single sample gave rise to the 21 T cell receptor beta chains below, sequenced in a study of blood T cell repertoires in COVID-19. The repertoire was sequenced with immunoSEQ multiplex PCR; TCRdb's copy has only in-frame clones and lacks some. This table has roughly 110,000 clones, about four fifths appearing once. The material sequenced was peripheral blood. Receptors originate from an older woman with acute or convalescent COVID-19.

The gene calls are TRBV5-1 and TRBJ1-1, with a weak D call TRBD1 (5 bases). Trimming cost V 4 bases and J 0 bases, with 13 bases left between them. Per the germline V gene, CDR1 is SGHRS and CDR2 is YFSETQ. This CDR3 has 15 amino acids. The CDR3 coding sequence is TGCGCCAGCAGCCAGGCCGGGGGTATGAACACTGAAGCTTTCTTT. Amino acids: CASSQAGGMNTEAFF.

J is TRBJ2-3 and V is TRBV5-1, with 16 nucleotides matching TRBD2. This CDR3 is 19 amino acids long. CDR1 SGHRS and CDR2 YFSETQ come from the germline V gene. Losses at the gene ends were 5 bases for V and 4 bases for J; bases not matched to a gene: 13. The CDR3 sequence is CASSPGTSGRAFTADTQYF. CDR3 DNA: TGCGCCAGCAGTCCTGGGACTAGCGGGAGGGCCTTTACAGCAGATACGCAGTATTTT.

The V call is TRBV11-1, the J call TRBJ1-4; 9 bases are a match to TRBD1. The CDR3 contains 15 residues. Trimming removed 5 bases from V and 7 bases from J; junction bases left unmatched: 8. Per germline, CDR1 SGHAT and CDR2 FQDESV (reference sequence). The CDR3 loop reads CASSPRGTGREKLFF. The CDR3, as DNA: TGTGCCAGCAGCCCGAGAGGGACAGGGCGTGAAAAACTGTTTTTT. The full variable domain, rest sourced from reference TRBV11-1 and TRBJ1-4, is EAEVAQSPRYKITEKSQAVAFWCDPISGHATLYWYRQILGQGPELLVQFQDESVVDDSQLPKDRFSAERLKGVDSTLKIQPAELGDSAMYLCASSPRGTGREKLFFGSGTQLSVL.

The rearrangement joins TRBV19 to TRBJ1-2, with 9 bases matching TRBD1. The germline gives CDR1 LNHDA, CDR2 SQIVND (reference sequence). The CDR3 is made up of 14 amino acids. The trim removed 7 bases at V and 4 bases at J, leaving 7 bases unmatched. Here the CDR3 reads CASTPGQGIYGYTF. DNA of the CDR3: TGTGCCAGTACTCCGGGACAGGGCATCTATGGCTACACCTTC.

This clone was recorded only once. As DNA, the CDR3 is TGTGCCAGCAGCGAGGGACTAGCGGTCAATGAGCAGTTCTTC. This translates into CASSEGLAVNEQFF. The rearrangement uses TRBV14 and TRBJ2-1; 11 nucleotides match TRBD2. The V gene's germline CDR1 is SGHDN and CDR2 FVKESK. The V gene end was trimmed by 5 bases and the J gene end by 6 bases; junction bases not matched to a gene: 3. The CDR3 length is 14 residues. Full variable domain (rest looked up from reference TRBV14 and TRBJ2-1): EAGVTQFPSHSVIEKGQTVTLRCDPISGHDNLYWYRRVMGKEIKFLLHFVKESKQDESGMPNNRFLAERTGGTYSTLKVQPAELEDSGVYFCASSEGLAVNEQFFGPGTRLTVL.

The chain carries TRBV6-5 and TRBJ2-7, with a weak D call TRBD2 (6 bases). Germline V gene data show CDR1 as MNHEY and CDR2 as SVGAGI. Trimming removed 5 bases at V and 0 bases at J, with 8 bases between. This CDR3 has 13 amino acids. The CDR3, as DNA: TGTGCCAGCAGTCGAGCGGGCTCCTACGAGCAGTACTTC. Translation gives CASSRAGSYEQYF.

The CDR3 is CASSLNPRTAAGVKSYEQYF. The CDR3 DNA is TGCGCCAGCAGCTTGAACCCACGAACGGCTGCGGGAGTAAAAAGCTACGAGCAGTACTTC. The V gene is TRBV5-1, the J gene TRBJ2-7; 7 positions match TRBD2. Trimming at V came to 1 base and at J to 3 bases, leaving 22 bases not matched to a gene. Germline assignment: CDR1 SGHRS and CDR2 YFSETQ. The CDR3 is 20 residues long.

The genes are TRBV18 and TRBJ1-4, with D possibly being TRBD1 (6 bases). V gave up 3 bases and J gave up 5 bases, with 10 bases separating them. The CDR3 totals 14 residues. Germline lookup yields CDR1 KGHSH and CDR2 LQKENI. This CDR3 reads CASSPGGANEKLFF. CDR3 DNA: TGTGCCAGCTCACCCGGGGGGGCCAATGAAAAACTGTTTTTT.

This chain joins TRBV2 and TRBJ1-4, with 10 bases fitting TRBD1. The V and J ends lost 6 bases and 6 bases, in that order; junction bases with no gene match: 4. CDR1 and CDR2 (germline): SNHLY, FYNNEI. The CDR3 is made up of 14 amino acids. CDR3 DNA: TGTGCCAGCAGGGCCGGGACAGGGGATGAAAAACTGTTTTTT. Translated, it gives CASRAGTGDEKLFF.

This clone has only one observation. The rearrangement joins TRBV11-2 to TRBJ1-5; D is perhaps TRBD1 (6 bases). The CDR3 has 15 amino acids. Deletions cut 5 bases from V and 2 bases from J, with 13 bases between. CDR1 is SGHAT and CDR2 is FQNNGV in the germline V gene. CDR3 coding DNA: TGTGCCAGCAGCCCACAGGGAGGGGGCAATCAGCCCCAGCATTTT. It encodes CASSPQGGGNQPQHF.

Here the CDR3 reads CASSKTNPGSTNEKLFF. In DNA form, the CDR3 reads TGTGCCAGTAGCAAGACAAATCCAGGATCAACTAATGAAAAACTGTTTTTT. This chain links TRBV19 with TRBJ1-4; D is undetermined. The CDR3 totals 17 residues. Germline V gene data show CDR1 as LNHDA and CDR2 as SQIVND (reference sequence). Trimming removed 6 bases from V and 0 bases from J, with 17 bases in between.

This sequence joins TRBV18 and TRBJ2-1; 12 positions agree with TRBD1. This CDR3 has 16 amino acids. The J segment lost 8 bases and the V segment lost 3 bases, leaving 8 bases of the junction unmatched. Germline V lookup: CDR1 KGHSH, CDR2 LQKENI. CDR3 loop: CASSPFRDRGLDEQFF. For the CDR3, the DNA is TGTGCCAGCTCACCGTTCCGGGACAGGGGGCTCGATGAGCAGTTCTTC.

The chain joins TRBV14 to TRBJ1-6; 7 bases are a match to TRBD1. Unmatched junction bases numbered 6, after V lost 1 base and J lost 9 bases. From germline, CDR1 is SGHDN and CDR2 FVKESK. CDR3 length equals 15 residues. The CDR3 loop reads CASSQGQGVGSPLHF. In DNA form, the CDR3 reads TGTGCCAGCAGCCAAGGGCAGGGGGTTGGTTCACCCCTCCACTTT.

The chain has TRBV28 and TRBJ1-5, with D possibly being TRBD1 (6 bases). There are 13 residues in the CDR3. Germline V gene sequence: CDR1 MDHEN, CDR2 SYDVKM. V was cut by 8 bases and J by 1 base, with 9 bases left in between. The CDR3 DNA reads TGTGCCAGCCGAACAGGGAGCAATCAGCCCCAGCATTTT. Translated: CASRTGSNQPQHF. The whole variable domain, filled in from reference TRBV28 and TRBJ1-5, reads DVKVTQSSRYLVKRTGEKVFLECVQDMDHENMFWYRQDPGLGLRLIYFSYDVKMKEKGDIPEGYSVSREKKERFSLILESASTNQTSMYLCASRTGSNQPQHFGDGTRLSIL.

CDR3 bases: TGTGCCAGCAGCGGACAGGGGCTCGAGCAGTACTTC. Protein: CASSGQGLEQYF. This rearrangement joins TRBV2 to TRBJ2-7, with TRBD1 matching 9 bases. Germline assignment: CDR1 SNHLY and CDR2 FYNNEI. CDR3 length: 12 amino acids. With V trimmed by 6 bases and J by 6 bases, 3 bases remained unmatched.

This rearrangement joins TRBV5-5 to TRBJ2-1, with 9 bases lining up with TRBD2. From germline, CDR1 is SGHKS and CDR2 YYEKEE (reference sequence). This CDR3 has 15 residues. J lost 8 bases, V lost 5 bases, and 11 bases had no gene match. The chain's CDR3 is CASSPERGAGDEQFF. The CDR3 DNA follows: TGTGCCAGCAGTCCCGAGCGGGGGGCCGGGGATGAGCAGTTCTTC.

This clone was detected only a few times. The genes are TRBV7-9 and TRBJ2-1; TRBD2 might be the D (5 bases). The V gene's germline CDR1 is SEHNR and CDR2 FQNEAQ (reference sequence). This CDR3 is built from 15 residues. Trimming cost V 5 bases and J 4 bases, with 15 bases left between them. The CDR3 here is CASSLSDFAYNEQFF. CDR3 coding DNA: TGTGCCAGCAGCCTCTCGGACTTCGCATACAATGAGCAGTTCTTC.

CDR3 in amino acids: CASSGIGGDGSPTDTQYF. CDR3 in DNA: TGCGCCAGCTCGGGGATCGGCGGGGACGGAAGTCCCACAGATACGCAGTATTTT. The chain has TRBV10-2 and TRBJ2-3; D is perhaps TRBD2 (6 bases). Germline values: CDR1 WSHSY, CDR2 SAAADI. The V and J ends lost 8 bases and 2 bases respectively, with 26 bases between them. The CDR3 has 18 residues.

The V call is TRBV20-1, the J call TRBJ1-2; TRBD1 is a possible D gene (6 bases). The ends were cut back, 6 bases at V and 4 bases at J, with 9 bases in the middle. CDR1 and CDR2 from the germline V gene are DFQATT and SNEGSKA (reference sequence). The CDR3 length is 11 residues. CDR3 sequence reads: CSAQDSYGYTF. CDR3 bases: TGCAGTGCCCAGGACAGCTATGGCTACACCTTC.

V gene TRBV30 combines with J gene TRBJ1-3; D might be TRBD1 (5 bases). The CDR3 is 16 amino acids. The V and J ends lost 5 bases and 3 bases respectively, with 20 bases between them. Germline lookup yields CDR1 GTSNPN and CDR2 SVGIG (reference sequence). Here the CDR3 reads CAWSREAGHVGNTIYF. The CDR3 DNA sequence: TGTGCCTGGTCTAGGGAGGCGGGGCATGTTGGAAACACCATATATTTT.

The chain carries TRBV2 and TRBJ2-7, with TRBD1 identical over 8 bases. The V gene's germline CDR1 is SNHLY and CDR2 FYNNEI. After removal of 6 bases from V and 4 bases from J, the junction contained 2 bases not matched to a gene. The CDR3 is made up of 12 amino acids. Here the CDR3 reads CASSGQGYEQYF. The CDR3 bases are TGTGCCAGCAGCGGACAGGGATACGAGCAGTACTTC.